This entry lists 28 T cell receptor beta chains sequenced from one sample in a study of blood T cell repertoires in COVID-19. The table came from immunoSEQ multiplex PCR; TCRdb's copy has only in-frame clones and leaves some out. The repertoire holds some 140,000 clones, with 87% as singletons. The specimen was peripheral blood. Receptors were obtained from a man aged 50 to 59 with active COVID-19.

Only a few counts were recorded for this clone. The V call is TRBV19, the J call TRBJ2-2; D gene unclear. Trimming took off 5 bases at V and 3 bases at J, with 10 bases between the two ends. The CDR3 sequence is 14 residues long. Germline V gene sequence: CDR1 LNHDA, CDR2 SQIVND (reference sequence). In DNA form, the CDR3 reads TGTGCCAGTAGTTCATGGAGAGACACCGGGGAGCTGTTTTTT. The encoded protein is CASSSWRDTGELFF.

This rearrangement joins TRBV18 to TRBJ2-7; the match to TRBD1 covers 8 bases. This CDR3 contains 14 residues. J gave up 5 bases and V 5 bases, and 8 bases lay outside the gene matches. Germline V gene data show CDR1 as KGHSH and CDR2 as LQKENI. The CDR3 DNA is TGTGCCAGCTCAAGGGACAGGTCCGAAAACGAGCAGTACTTC. As protein: CASSRDRSENEQYF.

The chain joins TRBV9 to TRBJ2-7; 8 bases are shared with TRBD1. Germline CDR1 is SGDLS and CDR2 is YYNGEE. Trimming took 4 bases from V and 1 from J; bases not matched to a gene: 4. The CDR3 extends over 14 amino acids. CDR3 in amino acids: CASSSRTGSYEQYF. CDR3 DNA sequence: TGTGCCAGCAGCTCCAGGACAGGGTCCTACGAGCAGTACTTC.

The CDR3: CASSSRATGGNTIYF. For the CDR3, the DNA is TGTGCCAGCAGCTCCAGGGCCACAGGAGGAAACACCATATATTTT. The J gene is TRBJ1-3, the V gene TRBV28; maybe TRBD1 (5 bases). V was shortened by 6 bases and J by 4 bases, with 16 bases between the two germline ends. This CDR3 comprises 15 residues. The germline V gene has CDR1 MDHEN and CDR2 SYDVKM.

The V call is TRBV5-6, the J call TRBJ2-3; D remains ambiguous. V was shortened by 3 bases and J by 5 bases, with 16 bases between the two germline ends. Germline lookup yields CDR1 SGHDT and CDR2 YYEEEE. The CDR3 consists of 15 residues. Written as DNA, the CDR3 is TGTGCCAGCAGCTCGACGGAGTACCTGATAGATACGCAGTATTTT. Its translation: CASSSTEYLIDTQYF.

The V gene is TRBV3-1 (or the pseudogene TRBV3-2), the J gene TRBJ2-7; the match to TRBD2 covers 7 bases. Germline CDR1 is LGHDT and CDR2 is YNNKEL (reference sequence). With V trimmed by 2 bases and J by 2 bases, 6 bases remained unmatched. CDR3 size: 15 residues. CDR3 residues: CASSQLPAGAYEQYF. The CDR3 bases are TGTGCCAGCAGCCAACTCCCGGCGGGGGCCTACGAGCAGTACTTC.

V and J are TRBV6-1 and TRBJ1-1; TRBD1 is a possible D gene (5 bases). CDR3 size: 14 residues. V was clipped by 2 bases and J by 6 bases, with 13 bases between them. Per germline, CDR1 MNHNS and CDR2 SASEGT. CDR3 sequence: CASSEPAGRAEAFF. CDR3 DNA: TGTGCCAGCAGTGAACCGGCAGGGAGGGCTGAAGCTTTCTTT.

The genes are TRBV19 and TRBJ1-5; D perhaps matches TRBD1 (6 bases). The V end lost 1 base, the J end lost 7 bases, and 8 bases lay between the germline ends. This CDR3 comprises 13 residues. In germline, CDR1 is LNHDA, CDR2 SQIVND (reference sequence). DNA for the CDR3: TGTGCCAGTAGTATAGGGGGGCGGCAGCCCCAGCATTTT. Its protein is CASSIGGRQPQHF.

The chain has TRBV24-1 and TRBJ2-5, with D possibly being TRBD2 (7 bases). V was pared by 4 bases and J by 3 bases, with 17 bases between. Germline lookup yields CDR1 KGHDR and CDR2 SFDVKD. There are 16 residues in the CDR3. CDR3 nucleotides: TGTGCCACCAGTGAGGTCCCGGGGGGCTCAAAAGAGACCCAGTACTTC. Amino acids: CATSEVPGGSKETQYF.

The chain is built from TRBV18 and TRBJ2-1; tentative D call: TRBD2 (5 bases). In germline, CDR1 is KGHSH, CDR2 LQKENI. This CDR3 has 15 residues. Trimming removed 2 bases from V and 4 bases from J, with 12 bases in between. CDR3 protein: CASSPNSGIYNEQFF. DNA for the CDR3: TGTGCCAGCTCACCAAACTCGGGGATTTACAATGAGCAGTTCTTC.

The rearrangement links TRBV7-9 to TRBJ2-1; TRBD1 matches at 9 bases. Germline assignment: CDR1 SEHNR and CDR2 FQNEAQ (reference sequence). This CDR3 contains 15 residues. With 5 bases clipped from V and 3 bases from J, the junction kept 5 bases outside the gene matches. In nucleotides, the CDR3 is TGTGCCAGCAGCGTGGACAGGGGAGACTACAATGAGCAGTTCTTC. Protein product: CASSVDRGDYNEQFF.

Concerning this clone itself: An end of the junction does not agree with germline; a read error may underlie this. V is TRBV7-7 and J is TRBJ2-1; 10 nucleotides agree with TRBD2. Germline CDR1 is SSHAT and CDR2 is FNYEAQ (reference sequence). This CDR3 contains 16 residues. DNA for the CDR3: TGTGCTAGCAGCTTAGGAGCGGGGGGGCCCTACAATGAGCAGTTCTTC. It specifies CASSLGAGGPYNEQFF.

This clone was picked up a small number of times. CDR3 in amino acids: CASSPYAGTGAGEQYF. DNA of the CDR3: TGTGCCAGCAGCCCCTACGCCGGGACAGGGGCGGGGGAGCAGTACTTC. The chain has TRBV14 and TRBJ2-7; 10 bases align to TRBD1. The CDR3 runs to 16 residues. Per germline, CDR1 SGHDN and CDR2 FVKESK. Trimming at V came to 4 bases and at J to 7 bases, leaving 13 bases not matched to a gene.

This sequence joins TRBV5-1 and TRBJ2-2; TRBD1 agrees at 8 bases. CDR1 and CDR2 from the germline V gene are SGHRS and YFSETQ. The CDR3 covers 16 residues. V gave up 9 bases and J gave up 5 bases; unmatched junction bases: 15. The CDR3 DNA reads TGCGCCACCCACCCCCAGGGGGCTCCTCTTACCGGGGAGCTGTTTTTT. Encoded protein: CATHPQGAPLTGELFF.

The V and J genes are TRBV4-1 and TRBJ2-1; D may be TRBD1 (6 bases). Trimming pared 4 bases from V and 4 bases from J, leaving 14 bases between. This CDR3 region has 15 residues. Germline CDR1 and CDR2: MGHRA and YSYEKL. CDR3 coding DNA: TGCGCCAGCAGCCGCCGACAGGACTCTTACAATGAGCAGTTCTTC. This translates into CASSRRQDSYNEQFF.

This chain links TRBV5-6 with TRBJ2-1, with D perhaps TRBD2 (6 bases). Trimming removed 6 bases at V and 6 bases at J, with 16 bases between. The CDR3 loop spans 14 amino acids. Germline assignment: CDR1 SGHDT and CDR2 YYEEEE. CDR3: CASTLGLWPNEQFF. DNA of the CDR3: TGTGCCAGCACCCTGGGACTTTGGCCCAATGAGCAGTTCTTC.

V and J are TRBV11-3 and TRBJ1-1; weak D call: TRBD1 (6 bases). V was trimmed by 5 bases and J by 4 bases, leaving 14 bases between them. This CDR3 is built from 14 residues. The germline V gene encodes CDR1 SGHNT and CDR2 YENEEA. The chain's CDR3 is CASSPQGGGTEAFF. The CDR3 DNA sequence: TGTGCCAGCAGCCCACAGGGAGGGGGCACTGAAGCTTTCTTT.

The chain combines TRBV30 with TRBJ1-1; tentatively, D is TRBD1 (5 bases). Trimming shortened V by 2 bases and J by 0 bases, and 7 bases separated the two germline ends. CDR3 length equals 13 residues. CDR1 is GTSNPN and CDR2 is SVGIG in the germline V gene (reference sequence). The CDR3 is CAWSQGMNTEAFF. CDR3 DNA sequence: TGTGCCTGGAGTCAGGGAATGAACACTGAAGCTTTCTTT.

The chain is built from TRBV29-1 and TRBJ2-7; D perhaps matches TRBD1 (6 bases). Trimming left V 4 bases short and J 2 bases short, with 15 bases between. The germline V gene has CDR1 SQVTM and CDR2 ANQGSEA. The CDR3 length is 14 residues. As DNA, the CDR3 is TGCAGCGTTGGTTTAAGGCAGGGGACCTACGAGCAGTACTTC. Protein sequence: CSVGLRQGTYEQYF.

The V gene is TRBV6-5, the J gene TRBJ1-6; D unclear. Trimming pared 2 bases from V and 9 bases from J, leaving 8 bases between. CDR3 length: 13 residues. Per the germline V gene, CDR1 is MNHEY and CDR2 is SVGAGI. The CDR3: CASSYIGISPLHF. CDR3 in DNA: TGTGCCAGCAGTTACATCGGTATTTCACCCCTCCACTTT.

This sequence joins TRBV6-1 and TRBJ2-1; 9 bases map to TRBD2. The CDR3 is 16 residues long. Unmatched junction bases numbered 6, after V lost 2 bases and J lost 4 bases. The germline gives CDR1 MNHNS, CDR2 SASEGT. The CDR3 spells CASSEFGGGAYNEQFF. CDR3 bases: TGTGCCAGCAGTGAATTTGGCGGGGGGGCGTACAATGAGCAGTTCTTC.

V gene TRBV19 combines with J gene TRBJ1-5; tentatively, D is TRBD1 (5 bases). In germline, CDR1 is LNHDA, CDR2 SQIVND (reference sequence). Deletions cut 7 bases from V and 0 bases from J, with 10 bases between. This CDR3 has 14 amino acids. CDR3 coding DNA: TGTGCCAGTACCGCGGACATTAGCAATCAGCCCCAGCATTTT. It specifies CASTADISNQPQHF.

The rearrangement links TRBV15 to TRBJ2-3, with a possible D match to TRBD2 (5 bases). The CDR3 runs to 17 residues. V shed 5 bases and J shed 3 bases, with 21 bases lying between them. Germline V gene lookup returns CDR1 LNHNV and CDR2 YYDKDF (reference sequence). CDR3 sequence (DNA): TGTGCCACCAGCGCGACCTTCGGGTTCCCGGGAACAGATACGCAGTATTTT. It specifies CATSATFGFPGTDTQYF.

The gene calls are TRBV28 and TRBJ1-2, with D perhaps matching TRBD1 (6 bases). V lost 7 bases and J lost 0, with 9 bases in between. The CDR3 extends over 13 amino acids. Germline lookup yields CDR1 MDHEN and CDR2 SYDVKM. The CDR3: CASIGQSNYGYTF. The CDR3 DNA is TGTGCCAGCATAGGACAGTCTAACTATGGCTACACCTTC.

The V call is TRBV7-2, the J call TRBJ2-5, with D unresolved. This CDR3 is built from 11 residues. CDR1 and CDR2 from the germline V gene are SGHTA and FQGNSA. The ends were cut back, 5 bases at V and 1 base at J, with 2 bases in the middle. The DNA of the CDR3 is TGTGCCAGCAGCCTCCAAGAGACCCAGTACTTC. Translated: CASSLQETQYF. Looking up the rest from reference TRBV7-2 and TRBJ2-5 gives the full variable domain: GAGVSQSPSNKVTEKGKDVELRCDPISGHTALYWYRQSLGQGLEFLIYFQGNSAPDKSGLPSDRFSAERTGGSVSTLTIQRTQQEDSAVYLCASSLQETQYFGPGTRLLVL.

The chain is built from TRBV7-3 and TRBJ2-5; perhaps TRBD1 as D (7 bases). The CDR3 length is 16 residues. V lost 5 bases and J lost 4, with 20 bases in between. CDR1 is SGHTA, CDR2 FQGTGA, per germline. The CDR3 reads CASSLTGGGGLETQYF. The CDR3 region has the DNA TGTGCCAGCAGCCTCACCGGTGGAGGGGGCTTAGAGACCCAGTACTTC. The full variable domain, in which reference TRBV7-3 and TRBJ2-5 provide the parts outside the CDR3, is GAGVSQTPSNKVTEKGKYVELRCDPISGHTALYWYRQSLGQGPEFLIYFQGTGAADDSGLPNDRFFAVRPEGSVSTLKIQRTERGDSAVYLCASSLTGGGGLETQYFGPGTRLLVL.

This clone was seen a handful of times. J is TRBJ1-4 and V is TRBV11-3; a possible D gene is TRBD1 (5 bases). Trimming removed 7 bases from V and 6 bases from J, with 9 bases in between. Germline values: CDR1 SGHNT, CDR2 YENEEA. This CDR3 spans 12 amino acids. The CDR3 sequence is CASTGGDEKLFF. For the CDR3, the DNA is TGTGCCAGCACCGGAGGGGATGAAAAACTGTTTTTT.

The chain couples TRBV11-2 to TRBJ2-7, with a possible D match to TRBD1 (6 bases). CDR3 length: 15 residues. Trimming cost V 1 base and J 2 bases, with 12 bases left between them. CDR1 and CDR2 (germline): SGHAT, FQNNGV. CDR3 sequence (DNA): TGTGCCAGCAGCTTAGCCGCGACAGGCCCCTACGAGCAGTACTTC. Encoded protein: CASSLAATGPYEQYF.